The present T cell receptor beta chain was sequenced within a study of T-cell memory formation after mild COVID-19. Study in general: The study found TCR clusters largely donor specific.

The V segment lost 4 bases and the J segment 5 bases; nucleotides outside the gene matches: 8. From germline, CDR1 is SGHVS and CDR2 FQNEAQ. The CDR3 consists of 15 residues. Note on this clonotype: Its antigen is unidentified.

TCRdb independently ran MiXCR on the 5' RACE reads; one entry per CDR3 protein. The sample lists over 300,000 distinct CDR3 sequences; more than 20% were seen once. Study-level results: CD4+ contracting clones were mainly CM and EM; CD8+ ones, EMRA.

Sequenced input: PBMCs or a T cell subset sorted from them (not recorded which). V usage is TRBV7-8 and J usage is TRBJ2-5; 9 bases align to TRBD1. The sequence derives from a man between 18 and 29 years old who had mild COVID-19 (a few samples of this study predate the infection). Cell type and time point are not known. The CDR3 spells CASSSRDREYETQYF. The CDR3 nucleotides are TGTGCCAGCAGCTCCCGGGACAGGGAGTACGAGACCCAGTACTTC.